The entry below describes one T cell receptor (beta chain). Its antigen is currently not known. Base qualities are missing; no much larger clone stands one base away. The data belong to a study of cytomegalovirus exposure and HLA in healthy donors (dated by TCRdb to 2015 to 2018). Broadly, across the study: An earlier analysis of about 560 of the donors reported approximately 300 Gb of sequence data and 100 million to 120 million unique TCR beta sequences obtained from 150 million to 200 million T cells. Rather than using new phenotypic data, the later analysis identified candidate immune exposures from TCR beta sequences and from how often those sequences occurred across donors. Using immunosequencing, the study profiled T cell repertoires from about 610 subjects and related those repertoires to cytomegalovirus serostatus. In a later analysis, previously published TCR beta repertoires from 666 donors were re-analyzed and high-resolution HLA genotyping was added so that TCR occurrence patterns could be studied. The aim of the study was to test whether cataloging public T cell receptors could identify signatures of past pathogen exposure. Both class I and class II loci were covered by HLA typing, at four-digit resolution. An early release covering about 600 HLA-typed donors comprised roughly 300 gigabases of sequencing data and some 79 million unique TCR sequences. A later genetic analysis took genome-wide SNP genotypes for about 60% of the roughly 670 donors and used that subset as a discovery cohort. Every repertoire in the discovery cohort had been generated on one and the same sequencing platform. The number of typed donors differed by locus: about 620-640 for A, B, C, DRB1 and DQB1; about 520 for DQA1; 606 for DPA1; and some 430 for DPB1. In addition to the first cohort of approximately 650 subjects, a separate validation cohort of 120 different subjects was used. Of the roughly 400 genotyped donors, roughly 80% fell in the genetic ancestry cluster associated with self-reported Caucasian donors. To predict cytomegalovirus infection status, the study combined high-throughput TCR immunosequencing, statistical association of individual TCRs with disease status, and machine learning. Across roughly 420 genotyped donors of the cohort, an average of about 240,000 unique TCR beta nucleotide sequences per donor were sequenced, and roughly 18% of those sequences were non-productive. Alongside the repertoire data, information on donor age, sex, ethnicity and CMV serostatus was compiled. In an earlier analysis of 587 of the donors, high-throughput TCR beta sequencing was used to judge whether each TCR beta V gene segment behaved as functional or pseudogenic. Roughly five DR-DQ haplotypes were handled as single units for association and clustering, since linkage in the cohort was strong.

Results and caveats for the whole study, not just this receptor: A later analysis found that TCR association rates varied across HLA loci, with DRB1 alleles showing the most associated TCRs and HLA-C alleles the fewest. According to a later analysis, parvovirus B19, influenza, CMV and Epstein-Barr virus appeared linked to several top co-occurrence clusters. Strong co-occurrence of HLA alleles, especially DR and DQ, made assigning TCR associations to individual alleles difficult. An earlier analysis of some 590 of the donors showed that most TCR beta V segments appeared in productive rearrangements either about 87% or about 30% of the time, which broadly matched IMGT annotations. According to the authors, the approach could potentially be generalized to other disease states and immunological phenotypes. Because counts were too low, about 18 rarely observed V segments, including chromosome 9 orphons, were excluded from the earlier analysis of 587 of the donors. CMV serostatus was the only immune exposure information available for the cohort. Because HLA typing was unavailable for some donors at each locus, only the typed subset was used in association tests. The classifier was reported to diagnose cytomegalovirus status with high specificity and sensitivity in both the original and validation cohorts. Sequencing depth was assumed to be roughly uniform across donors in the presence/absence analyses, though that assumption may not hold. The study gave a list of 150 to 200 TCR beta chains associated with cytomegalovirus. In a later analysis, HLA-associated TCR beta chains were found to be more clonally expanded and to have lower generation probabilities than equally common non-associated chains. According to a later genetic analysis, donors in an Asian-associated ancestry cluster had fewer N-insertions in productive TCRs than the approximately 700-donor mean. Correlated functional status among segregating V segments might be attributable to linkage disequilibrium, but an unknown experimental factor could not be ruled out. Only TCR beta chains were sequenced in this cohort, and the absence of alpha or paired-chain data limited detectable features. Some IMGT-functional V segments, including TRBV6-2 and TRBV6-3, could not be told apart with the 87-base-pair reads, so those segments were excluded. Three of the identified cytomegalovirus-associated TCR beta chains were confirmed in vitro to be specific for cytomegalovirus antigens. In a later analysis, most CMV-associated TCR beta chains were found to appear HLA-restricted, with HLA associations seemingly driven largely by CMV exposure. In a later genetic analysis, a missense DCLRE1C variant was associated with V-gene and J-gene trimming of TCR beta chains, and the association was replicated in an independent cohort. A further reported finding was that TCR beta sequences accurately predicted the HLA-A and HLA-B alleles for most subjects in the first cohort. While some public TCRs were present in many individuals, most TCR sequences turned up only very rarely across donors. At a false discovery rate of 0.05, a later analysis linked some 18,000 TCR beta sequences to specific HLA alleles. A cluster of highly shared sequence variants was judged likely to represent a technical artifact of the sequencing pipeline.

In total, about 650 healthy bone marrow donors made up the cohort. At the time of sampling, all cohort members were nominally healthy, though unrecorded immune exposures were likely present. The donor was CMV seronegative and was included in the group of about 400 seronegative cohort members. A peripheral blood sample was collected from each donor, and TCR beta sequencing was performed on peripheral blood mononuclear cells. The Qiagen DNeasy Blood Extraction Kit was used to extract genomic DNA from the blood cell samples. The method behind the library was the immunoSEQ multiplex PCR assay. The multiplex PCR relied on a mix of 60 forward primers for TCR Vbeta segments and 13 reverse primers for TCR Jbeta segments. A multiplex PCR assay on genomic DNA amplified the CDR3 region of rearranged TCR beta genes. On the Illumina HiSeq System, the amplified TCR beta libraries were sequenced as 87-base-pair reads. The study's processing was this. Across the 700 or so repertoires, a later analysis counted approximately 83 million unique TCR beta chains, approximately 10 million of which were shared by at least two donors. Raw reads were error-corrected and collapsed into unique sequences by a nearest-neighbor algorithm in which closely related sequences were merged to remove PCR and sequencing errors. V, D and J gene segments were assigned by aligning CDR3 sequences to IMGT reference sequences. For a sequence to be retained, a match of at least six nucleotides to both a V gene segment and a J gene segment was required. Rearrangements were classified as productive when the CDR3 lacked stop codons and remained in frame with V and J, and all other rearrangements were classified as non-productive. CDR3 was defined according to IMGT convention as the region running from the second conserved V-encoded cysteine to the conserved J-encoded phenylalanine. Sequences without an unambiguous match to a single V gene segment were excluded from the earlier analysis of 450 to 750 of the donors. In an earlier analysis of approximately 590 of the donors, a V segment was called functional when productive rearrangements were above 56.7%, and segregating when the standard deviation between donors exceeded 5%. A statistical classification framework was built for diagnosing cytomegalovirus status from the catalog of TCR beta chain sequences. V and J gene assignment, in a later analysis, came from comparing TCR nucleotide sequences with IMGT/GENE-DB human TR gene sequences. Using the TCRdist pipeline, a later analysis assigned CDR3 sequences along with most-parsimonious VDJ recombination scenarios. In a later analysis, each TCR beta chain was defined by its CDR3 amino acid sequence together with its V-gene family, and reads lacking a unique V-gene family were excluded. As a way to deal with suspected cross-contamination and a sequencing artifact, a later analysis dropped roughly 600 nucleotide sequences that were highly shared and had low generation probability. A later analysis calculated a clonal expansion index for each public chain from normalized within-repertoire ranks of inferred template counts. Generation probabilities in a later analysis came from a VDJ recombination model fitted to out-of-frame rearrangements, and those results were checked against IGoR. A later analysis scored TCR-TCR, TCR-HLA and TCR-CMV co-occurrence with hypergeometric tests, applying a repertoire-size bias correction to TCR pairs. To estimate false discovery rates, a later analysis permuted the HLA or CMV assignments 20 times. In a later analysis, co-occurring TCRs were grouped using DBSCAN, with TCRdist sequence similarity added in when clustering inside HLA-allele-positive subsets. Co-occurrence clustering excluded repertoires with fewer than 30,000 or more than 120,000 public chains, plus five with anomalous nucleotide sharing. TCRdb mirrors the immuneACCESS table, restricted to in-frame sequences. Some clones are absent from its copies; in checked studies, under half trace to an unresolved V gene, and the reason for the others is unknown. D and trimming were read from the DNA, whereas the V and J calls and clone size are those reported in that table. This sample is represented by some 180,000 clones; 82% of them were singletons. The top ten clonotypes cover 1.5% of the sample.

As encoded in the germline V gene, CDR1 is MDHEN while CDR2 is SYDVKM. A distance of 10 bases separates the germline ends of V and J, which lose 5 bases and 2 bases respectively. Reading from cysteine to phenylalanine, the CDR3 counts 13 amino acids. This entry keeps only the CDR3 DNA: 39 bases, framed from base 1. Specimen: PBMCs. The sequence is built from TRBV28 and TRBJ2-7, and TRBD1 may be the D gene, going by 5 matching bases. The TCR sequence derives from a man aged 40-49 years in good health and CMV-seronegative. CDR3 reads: CASSTQVTYEQYF. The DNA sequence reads TGTGCCAGCAGTACACAGGTCACCTACGAGCAGTACTTC.